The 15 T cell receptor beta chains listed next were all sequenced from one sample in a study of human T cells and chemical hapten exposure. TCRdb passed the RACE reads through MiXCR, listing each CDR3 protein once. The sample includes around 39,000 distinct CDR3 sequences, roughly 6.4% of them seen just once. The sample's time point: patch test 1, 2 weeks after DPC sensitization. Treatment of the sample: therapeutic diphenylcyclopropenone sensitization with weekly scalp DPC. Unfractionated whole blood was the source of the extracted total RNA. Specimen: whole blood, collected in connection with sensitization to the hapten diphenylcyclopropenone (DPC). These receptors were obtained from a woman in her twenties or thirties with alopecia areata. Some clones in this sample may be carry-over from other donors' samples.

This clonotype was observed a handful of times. DNA for the CDR3: TGTGCCATCAGTGAGTCCCCCCTAGCGGGGGGCTCCAGCTCCTACAATGAGCAGTTCTTC. Translated: CAISESPLAGGSSSYNEQFF. The gene calls are TRBV10-3 and TRBJ2-1, with 11 positions matching TRBD2. J lost 0 bases, V lost 0 bases, and 10 bases had no gene match. CDR3 length: 20 residues. Germline-derived CDR1 and CDR2 are ENHRY and SYGVKD.

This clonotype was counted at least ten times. The CDR3 spells CASSGQYYGYTF. The CDR3 coding sequence is TGTGCCAGCAGCGGACAGTACTATGGCTACACCTTC. The chain couples TRBV11-2 to TRBJ1-2; a weak D match, TRBD1 (6 bases). V lost 5 bases and J 3 bases, leaving 7 bases between the germline ends. The germline gives CDR1 SGHAT, CDR2 FQNNGV. This CDR3 comprises 12 residues.

CDR3 loop: CASSPARGSNQPQHF. The CDR3, as DNA: TGTGCCAGTAGTCCAGCGCGGGGGAGCAATCAGCCCCAGCATTTT. The chain has TRBV19 and TRBJ1-5; D may be TRBD1 (5 bases). The V and J ends lost 5 bases and 1 base respectively, with 12 bases between them. Germline CDR1 and CDR2: LNHDA and SQIVND (reference sequence). CDR3 size: 15 residues.

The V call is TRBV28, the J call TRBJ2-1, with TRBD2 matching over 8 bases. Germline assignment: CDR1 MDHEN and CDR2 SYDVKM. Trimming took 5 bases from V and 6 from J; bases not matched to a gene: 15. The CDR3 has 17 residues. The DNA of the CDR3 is TGTGCCAGCAGTCCCTGGGGGATTCAGGCGGGGGGCAATGAGCAGTTCTTC. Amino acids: CASSPWGIQAGGNEQFF.

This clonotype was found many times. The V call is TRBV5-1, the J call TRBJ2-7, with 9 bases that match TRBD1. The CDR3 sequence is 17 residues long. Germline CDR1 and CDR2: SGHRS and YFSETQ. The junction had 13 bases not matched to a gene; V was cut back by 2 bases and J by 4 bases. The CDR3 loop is CASSFFRGTDRGYEQYF. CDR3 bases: TGCGCCAGCAGCTTTTTTCGGGGAACGGACAGGGGTTACGAGCAGTACTTC.

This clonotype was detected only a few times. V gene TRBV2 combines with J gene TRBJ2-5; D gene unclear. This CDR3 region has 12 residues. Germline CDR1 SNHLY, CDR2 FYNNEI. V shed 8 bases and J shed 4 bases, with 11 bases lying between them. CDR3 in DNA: TGTGCCAGCGATGGGCCCTTAGAGACCCAGTACTTC. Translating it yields CASDGPLETQYF.

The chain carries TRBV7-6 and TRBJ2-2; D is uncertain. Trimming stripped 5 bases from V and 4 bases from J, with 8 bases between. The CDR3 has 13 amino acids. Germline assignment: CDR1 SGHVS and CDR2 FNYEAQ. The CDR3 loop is CASSTHLTGELFF. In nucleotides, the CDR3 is TGTGCCAGCAGCACCCACCTCACCGGGGAGCTGTTTTTT.

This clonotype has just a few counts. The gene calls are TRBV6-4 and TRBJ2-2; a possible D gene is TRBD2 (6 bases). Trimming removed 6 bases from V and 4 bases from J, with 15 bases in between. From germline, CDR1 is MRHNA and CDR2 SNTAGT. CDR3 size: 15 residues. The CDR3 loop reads CASRTGLGGTGELFF. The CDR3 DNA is TGTGCCAGCAGAACAGGCCTGGGAGGCACCGGGGAGCTGTTTTTT.

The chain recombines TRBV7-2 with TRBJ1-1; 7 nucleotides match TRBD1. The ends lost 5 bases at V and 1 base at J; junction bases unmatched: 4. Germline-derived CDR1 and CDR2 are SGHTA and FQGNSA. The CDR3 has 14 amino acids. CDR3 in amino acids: CASSLRQGNTEAFF. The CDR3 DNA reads TGTGCCAGCAGCCTCCGACAGGGGAACACTGAAGCTTTCTTT. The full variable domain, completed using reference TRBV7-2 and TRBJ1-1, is GAGVSQSPSNKVTEKGKDVELRCDPISGHTALYWYRQSLGQGLEFLIYFQGNSAPDKSGLPSDRFSAERTGGSVSTLTIQRTQQEDSAVYLCASSLRQGNTEAFFGQGTRLTVV.

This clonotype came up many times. The CDR3 region has the DNA TGTGCCAGCAGCCATACTGTCGAGGGGGGCAATGAGCAGTTCTTC. This sequence encodes CASSHTVEGGNEQFF. V and J are TRBV7-3 and TRBJ2-1; D is perhaps TRBD1 or TRBD2 (6 bases each). This CDR3 is built from 15 residues. Germline CDR1 SGHTA, CDR2 FQGTGA. Trimming stripped 5 bases from V and 6 bases from J, with 17 bases between.

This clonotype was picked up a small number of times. CDR3 coding DNA: TGCGCCAGCAGCCTCCGGGACAGCCTCTACGAGCAGTACTTC. It is translated as CASSLRDSLYEQYF. This chain uses TRBV5-1 with TRBJ2-7; 7 bases match TRBD1. Trimming took 4 bases from V and 3 from J; bases not matched to a gene: 7. This CDR3 has 14 residues. CDR1 and CDR2 from the germline V gene are SGHRS and YFSETQ. Variable domain in full (rest from reference TRBV5-1 and TRBJ2-7): KAGVTQTPRYLIKTRGQQVTLSCSPISGHRSVSWYQQTPGQGLQFLFEYFSETQRNKGNFPGRFSGRQFSNSRSEMNVSTLELGDSALYLCASSLRDSLYEQYFGPGTRLTVT.

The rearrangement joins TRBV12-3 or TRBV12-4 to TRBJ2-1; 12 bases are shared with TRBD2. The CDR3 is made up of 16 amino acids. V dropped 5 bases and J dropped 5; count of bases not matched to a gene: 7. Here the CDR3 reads CASSPSSGGADNEQFF. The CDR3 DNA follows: TGTGCCAGCAGTCCGTCTAGCGGGGGGGCTGACAATGAGCAGTTCTTC.

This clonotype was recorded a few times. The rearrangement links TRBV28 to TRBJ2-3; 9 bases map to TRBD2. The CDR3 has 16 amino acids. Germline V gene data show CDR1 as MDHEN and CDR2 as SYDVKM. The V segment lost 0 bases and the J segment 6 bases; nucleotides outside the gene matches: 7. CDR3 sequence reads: CASSLWGRLAADTQYF. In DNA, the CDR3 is TGTGCCAGCAGTTTATGGGGGAGACTAGCGGCGGATACGCAGTATTTT.

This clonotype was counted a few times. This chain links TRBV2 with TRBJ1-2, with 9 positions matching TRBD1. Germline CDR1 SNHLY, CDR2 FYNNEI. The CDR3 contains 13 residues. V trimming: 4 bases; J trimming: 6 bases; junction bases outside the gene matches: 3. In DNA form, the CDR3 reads TGTGCCAGCAGTGTCCGGGACAGGGATGGCTACACCTTC. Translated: CASSVRDRDGYTF.

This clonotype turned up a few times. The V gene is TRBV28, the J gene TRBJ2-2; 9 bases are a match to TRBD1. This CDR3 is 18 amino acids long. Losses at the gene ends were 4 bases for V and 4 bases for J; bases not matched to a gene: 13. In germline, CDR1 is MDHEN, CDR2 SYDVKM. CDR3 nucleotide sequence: TGTGCCAGCAGTTCCCTCCGACAGGGGGTAACGGCCACCGGGGAGCTGTTTTTT. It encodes CASSSLRQGVTATGELFF.